This paragraph reports one T cell receptor beta chain. With V trimmed by 3 bases and J by 3 bases, 5 bases remained unmatched. CDR1 SGHTA and CDR2 FQGNSA come from the germline V gene. This CDR3 region has 15 residues. This record comes from a study of blood T cell repertoires in COVID-19. Measured with immunoSEQ multiplex PCR; TCRdb has only the in-frame clones, and not every one. Of about 180,000 clones in the sample, around 85% were seen once. The receptor comes from a man aged 35 to 55 who had recovered from COVID-19. The chain recombines TRBV7-2 with TRBJ1-5; 7 bases align to TRBD1. Sequencing was done on a sample of PBMCs or T cells enriched from blood (not recorded which). The CDR3 loop is CASSLIQGNNQPQHF. The CDR3 region has the DNA TGTGCCAGCAGCTTGATACAGGGGAACAATCAGCCCCAGCATTTT.